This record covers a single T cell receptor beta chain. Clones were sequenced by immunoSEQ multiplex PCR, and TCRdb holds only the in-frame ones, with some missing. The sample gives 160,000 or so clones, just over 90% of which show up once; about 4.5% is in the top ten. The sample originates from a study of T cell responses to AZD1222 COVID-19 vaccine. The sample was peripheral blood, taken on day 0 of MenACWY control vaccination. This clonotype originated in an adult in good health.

The CDR3: CASSYSRTGNTEAFF. For the CDR3, the DNA is TGTGCCAGCAGTTACTCGCGGACAGGGAACACTGAAGCTTTCTTT. This sequence joins TRBV6-5 and TRBJ1-1; 7 positions agree with TRBD1. The CDR3 sequence is 15 residues long. The germline V gene has CDR1 MNHEY and CDR2 SVGAGI. V lost 0 bases to trimming and J lost 1 base; unmatched junction nucleotides: 2.